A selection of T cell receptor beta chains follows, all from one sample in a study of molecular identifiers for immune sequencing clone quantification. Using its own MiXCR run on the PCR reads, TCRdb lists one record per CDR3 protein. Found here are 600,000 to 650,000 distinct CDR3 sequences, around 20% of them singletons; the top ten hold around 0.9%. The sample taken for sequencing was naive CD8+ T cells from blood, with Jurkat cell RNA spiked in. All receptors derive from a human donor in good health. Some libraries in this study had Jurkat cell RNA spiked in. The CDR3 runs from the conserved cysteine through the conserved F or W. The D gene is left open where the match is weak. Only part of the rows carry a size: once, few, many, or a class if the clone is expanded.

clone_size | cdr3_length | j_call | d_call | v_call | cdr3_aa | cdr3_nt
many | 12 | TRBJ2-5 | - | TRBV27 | CASRGVKETQYF | TGTGCCAGCAGGGGGGTCAAAGAGACCCAGTACTTC
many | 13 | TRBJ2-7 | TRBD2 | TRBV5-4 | CASSLSGNVEQYF | TGTGCCAGCAGCTTGAGCGGGAATGTCGAGCAGTACTTC
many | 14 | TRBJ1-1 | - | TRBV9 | CASSASGLRTEAFF | TGTGCCAGCAGCGCCTCAGGGCTTAGGACTGAAGCTTTCTTT
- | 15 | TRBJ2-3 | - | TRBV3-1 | CASSQDSVSTDTQYF | TGTGCCAGCAGCCAGGATAGCGTGAGCACAGATACGCAGTATTTT
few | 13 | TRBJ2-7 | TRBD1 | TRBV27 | CASSDRESGEQYF | TGTGCCAGCAGTGACAGGGAGTCGGGCGAGCAGTACTTC
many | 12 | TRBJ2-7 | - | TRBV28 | CASSRDPPWQYF | TGTGCCAGCAGTCGAGACCCTCCGTGGCAGTACTTC
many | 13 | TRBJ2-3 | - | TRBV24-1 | CATSEAGADTQYF | TGTGCCACCAGTGAAGCAGGGGCAGATACGCAGTATTTT
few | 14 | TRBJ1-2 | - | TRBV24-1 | CATSDLGEGYGYTF | TGTGCCACCAGTGATTTGGGAGAGGGCTATGGCTACACCTTC
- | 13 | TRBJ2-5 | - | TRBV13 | CASSLRGRETQCF | TGTGCCAGCAGCTTAAGGGGCAGAGAGACCCAGTGCTTC
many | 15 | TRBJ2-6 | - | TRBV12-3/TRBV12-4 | CASSPTPYGANVLTF | TGTGCCAGCAGCCCGACCCCCTATGGGGCCAACGTCCTGACTTTC
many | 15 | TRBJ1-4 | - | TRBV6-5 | CASSTSQGPGEKLFF | TGTGCCAGCAGCACCAGCCAGGGGCCGGGTGAAAAACTGTTTTTT
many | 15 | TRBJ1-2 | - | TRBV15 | CATSRDRLTNYGYTF | TGTGCCACCAGCAGAGACCGACTGACTAACTATGGCTACACCTTC
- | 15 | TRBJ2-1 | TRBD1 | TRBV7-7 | CASSRGQGSLNEQFF | TGTGCTAGCAGCCGAGGACAGGGAAGTTTAAATGAGCAGTTCTTC
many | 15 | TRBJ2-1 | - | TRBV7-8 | CASSPSDAPYNEQFF | TGTGCCAGCAGCCCCTCGGATGCACCATACAATGAGCAGTTCTTC
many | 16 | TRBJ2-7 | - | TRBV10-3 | CAISESMDTNSYEQYF | TGTGCCATCAGTGAGTCGATGGACACCAACTCCTACGAGCAGTACTTC
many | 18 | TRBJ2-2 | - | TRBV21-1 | CASSKLGTASANTGELFF | TGTGCCAGCAGCAAATTGGGGACAGCTTCAGCGAACACCGGGGAGCTGTTTTTT
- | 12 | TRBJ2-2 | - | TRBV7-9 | CASSIGDGELFF | TGTGCCAGCAGCATAGGGGACGGGGAGCTGTTTTTT
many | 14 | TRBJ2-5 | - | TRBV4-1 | CASSPAPMAETQYF | TGCGCCAGCAGCCCGGCGCCGATGGCAGAGACCCAGTACTTC
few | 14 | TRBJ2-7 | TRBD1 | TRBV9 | CASSYGTGTGEQYF | TGTGCCAGCAGCTACGGGACAGGGACCGGCGAGCAGTACTTC
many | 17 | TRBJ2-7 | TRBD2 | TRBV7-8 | CASSLVPIGGVSYEQYF | TGTGCCAGCAGCTTAGTCCCCATTGGGGGGGTATCCTACGAGCAGTACTTC
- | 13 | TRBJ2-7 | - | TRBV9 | CASSVRVGDEQYF | TGTGCCAGCAGCGTCAGGGTCGGTGACGAGCAGTACTTC
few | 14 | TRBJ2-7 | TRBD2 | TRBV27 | CASSPELAVYEQYF | TGTGCCAGCAGCCCCGAACTAGCGGTTTACGAGCAGTACTTC
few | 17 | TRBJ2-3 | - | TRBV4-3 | CASSQESPSYSTDTQYF | TGCGCCAGCAGCCAAGAGTCCCCCAGTTATAGCACAGATACGCAGTATTTT
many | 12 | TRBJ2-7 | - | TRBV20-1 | CSARDSSGTTYF | TGCAGTGCTAGAGATTCCTCCGGGACCACATACTTC
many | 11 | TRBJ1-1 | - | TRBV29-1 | CSATMNTEAFF | TGCAGCGCCACAATGAACACTGAAGCTTTCTTT
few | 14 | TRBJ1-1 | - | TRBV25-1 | CASSDRDTGDEAFF | TGTGCCAGCAGTGATAGGGACACCGGAGATGAAGCTTTCTTT
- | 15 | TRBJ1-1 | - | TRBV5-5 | CASSSYTSMNTEAFF | TGTGCCAGCAGCTCTTACACCTCTATGAACACTGAAGCTTTCTTT
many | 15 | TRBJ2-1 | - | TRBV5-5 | CASSLEQGAYNEQFF | TGTGCCAGCAGCTTGGAACAGGGCGCCTACAATGAGCAGTTCTTC
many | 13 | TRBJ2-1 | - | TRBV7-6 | CASSLSSYNEQFF | TGTGCCAGCAGTCTATCCTCCTACAATGAGCAGTTCTTC
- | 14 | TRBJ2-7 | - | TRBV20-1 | CSARDLRGAYEQYF | TGCAGTGCTAGAGATCTTCGGGGGGCGTATGAGCAGTACTTC
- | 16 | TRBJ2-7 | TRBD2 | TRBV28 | CANSLPLAVSSYEQYF | TGTGCCAACAGTTTACCTCTAGCGGTGAGCTCCTACGAGCAGTACTTC
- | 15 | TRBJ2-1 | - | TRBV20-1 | CSARGASDTYNEQFF | TGCAGTGCTAGGGGGGCTAGCGACACCTACAATGAGCAGTTCTTC
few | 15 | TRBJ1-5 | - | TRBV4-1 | CAISQDEGSYQPQHF | TGCGCCATCAGCCAAGATGAAGGGTCCTATCAGCCCCAGCATTTT
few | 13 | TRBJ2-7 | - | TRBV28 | CASRIGGTYGQYF | TGTGCCAGCCGGATTGGGGGAACCTACGGGCAGTACTTC
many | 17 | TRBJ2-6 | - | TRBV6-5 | CASSYFEGSLGANVLTF | TGTGCCAGCAGTTACTTCGAAGGGTCTCTTGGGGCCAACGTCCTGACTTTC
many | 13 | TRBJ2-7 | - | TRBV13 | CASSPRVPAEQYF | TGTGCCAGCAGCCCCAGGGTACCCGCCGAGCAGTACTTC
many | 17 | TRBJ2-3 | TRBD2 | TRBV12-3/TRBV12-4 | CASSFVLAGYTTDTQYF | TGTGCCAGCAGTTTTGTACTAGCGGGTTACACCACAGATACGCAGTATTTT
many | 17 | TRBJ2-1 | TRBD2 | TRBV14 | CASSPSRLAGEDNEQFF | TGTGCCAGCAGCCCGTCCCGACTAGCGGGAGAGGACAATGAGCAGTTCTTC
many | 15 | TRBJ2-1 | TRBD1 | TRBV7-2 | CASAIPGQTFRGQFF | TGTGCCAGCGCAATCCCGGGACAGACTTTTCGGGGGCAGTTCTTC
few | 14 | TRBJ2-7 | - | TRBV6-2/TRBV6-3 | CASRVRGQGYEQYF | TGTGCCAGCAGAGTCCGGGGTCAGGGCTACGAGCAGTACTTC
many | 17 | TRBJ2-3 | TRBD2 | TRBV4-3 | CASSINLLAEAGDTQYF | TGCGCCAGCAGCATAAATTTACTAGCGGAGGCAGGAGATACGCAGTATTTT
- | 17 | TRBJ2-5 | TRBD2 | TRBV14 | CASSQSPLAGTQETQYF | TGTGCCAGCAGCCAAAGCCCCCTAGCGGGTACCCAAGAGACCCAGTACTTC
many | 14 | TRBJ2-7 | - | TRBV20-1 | CSVPLEGDSYEQYF | TGCAGTGTTCCGTTAGAGGGGGACTCCTACGAGCAGTACTTC
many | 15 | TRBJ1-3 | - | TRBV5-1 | CASSLDVYSGNTIYF | TGCGCCAGCAGCTTGGACGTTTACTCTGGAAACACCATATATTTT
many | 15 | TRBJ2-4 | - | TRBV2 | CASSESRTDKNIQYF | TGTGCCAGCAGTGAGAGTCGGACAGACAAAAACATTCAGTACTTC
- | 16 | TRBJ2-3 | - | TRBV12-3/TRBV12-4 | CASSLAVGQGPDTQYF | TGTGCCAGCAGTTTAGCGGTGGGGCAGGGGCCAGATACGCAGTATTTT
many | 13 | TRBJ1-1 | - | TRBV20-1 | CSALGPLDTEAFF | TGCAGTGCTTTGGGGCCTTTGGACACTGAAGCTTTCTTT
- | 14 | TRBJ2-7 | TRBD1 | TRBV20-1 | CSAPSGQGAYEQYF | TGCAGTGCCCCTTCGGGACAGGGGGCTTACGAGCAGTACTTC
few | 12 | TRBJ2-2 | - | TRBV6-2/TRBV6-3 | CASSLGRGELFF | TGTGCCAGCAGCTTGGGTAGGGGGGAGCTGTTTTTT
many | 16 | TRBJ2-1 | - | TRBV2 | CASSEPSSRGLNEQFF | TGTGCCAGCAGTGAACCTAGTTCTAGGGGGTTGAATGAGCAGTTCTTC
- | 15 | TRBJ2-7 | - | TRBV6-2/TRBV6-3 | CASSYRGGAVYEQYF | TGTGCCAGCAGTTACAGGGGTGGGGCTGTCTACGAGCAGTACTTC
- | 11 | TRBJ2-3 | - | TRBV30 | CAWRTADTQYF | TGTGCCTGGAGGACCGCAGATACGCAGTATTTT
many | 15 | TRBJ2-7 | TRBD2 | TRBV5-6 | CASSGTSDRRDEQYF | TGTGCCAGCAGCGGGACTAGCGATAGGAGGGACGAGCAGTACTTC
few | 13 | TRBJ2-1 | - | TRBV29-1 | CSALQQTYNEQFF | TGCAGCGCCCTTCAACAGACCTACAATGAGCAGTTCTTC
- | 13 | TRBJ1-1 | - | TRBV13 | CASIGQQNTEAFF | TGTGCCAGCATCGGACAGCAGAACACTGAAGCTTTCTTT